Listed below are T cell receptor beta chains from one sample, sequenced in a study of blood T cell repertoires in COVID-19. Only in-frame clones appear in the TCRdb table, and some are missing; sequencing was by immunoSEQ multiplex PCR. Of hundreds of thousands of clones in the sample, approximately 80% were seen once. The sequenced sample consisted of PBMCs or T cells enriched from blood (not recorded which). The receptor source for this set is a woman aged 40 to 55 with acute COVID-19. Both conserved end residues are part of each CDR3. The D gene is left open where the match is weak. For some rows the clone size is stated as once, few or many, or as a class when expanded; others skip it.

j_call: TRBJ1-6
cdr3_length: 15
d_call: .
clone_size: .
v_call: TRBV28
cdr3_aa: CASSLNRRRNSPLHF
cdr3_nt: TGTGCCAGCAGTTTGAACAGGCGCCGAAATTCACCCCTCCACTTT

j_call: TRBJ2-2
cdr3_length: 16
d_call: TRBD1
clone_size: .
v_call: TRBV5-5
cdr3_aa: CASSRQGAMNTGELFF
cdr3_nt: TGTGCCAGCAGCAGACAGGGGGCGATGAACACCGGGGAGCTGTTTTTT

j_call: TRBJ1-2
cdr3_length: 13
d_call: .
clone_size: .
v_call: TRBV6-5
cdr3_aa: CASSSSVNYGYTF
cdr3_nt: TGTGCCAGCTCATCTAGCGTTAACTATGGCTACACCTTC

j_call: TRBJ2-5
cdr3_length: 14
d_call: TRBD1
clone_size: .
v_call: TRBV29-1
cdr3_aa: CSVQGGQGAETQYF
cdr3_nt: TGCAGCGTCCAAGGAGGACAGGGGGCGGAGACCCAGTACTTC

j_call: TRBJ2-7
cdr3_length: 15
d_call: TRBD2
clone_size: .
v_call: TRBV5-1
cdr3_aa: CASSLTSGGIFEQYF
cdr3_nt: TGCGCCAGCAGCTTGACTAGCGGGGGGATTTTCGAGCAGTACTTC

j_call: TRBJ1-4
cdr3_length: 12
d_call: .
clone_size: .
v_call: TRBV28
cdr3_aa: CASRRGREKLFF
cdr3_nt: TGTGCCAGCAGAAGAGGTCGGGAAAAACTGTTTTTT

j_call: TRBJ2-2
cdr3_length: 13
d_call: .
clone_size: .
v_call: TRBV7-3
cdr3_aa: CASSEGDTGELFF
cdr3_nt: TGTGCCAGCAGCGAAGGGGACACCGGGGAGCTGTTTTTT

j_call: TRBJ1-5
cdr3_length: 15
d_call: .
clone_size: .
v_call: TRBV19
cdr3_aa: CASSIGGRDNQPQHF
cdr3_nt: TGTGCCAGTAGTATAGGTGGCAGGGACAATCAGCCCCAGCATTTT

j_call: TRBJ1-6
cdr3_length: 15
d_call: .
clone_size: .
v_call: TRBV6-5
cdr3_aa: CASSYEAGSWSPLHF
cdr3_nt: TGTGCCAGCAGTTACGAGGCGGGGTCGTGGTCACCCCTCCACTTT

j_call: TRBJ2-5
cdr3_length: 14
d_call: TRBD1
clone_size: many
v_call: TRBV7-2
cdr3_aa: CASSLVSGGGAQYF
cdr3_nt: TGTGCCAGCAGCTTAGTGTCAGGGGGTGGTGCCCAGTACTTC

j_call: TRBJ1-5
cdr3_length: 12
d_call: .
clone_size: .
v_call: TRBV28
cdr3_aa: CATKTYRQPQHF
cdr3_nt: TGTGCCACCAAGACATATAGGCAGCCCCAGCATTTT

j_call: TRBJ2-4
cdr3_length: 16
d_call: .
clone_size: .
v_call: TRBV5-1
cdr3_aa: CASSLGAGGVKNIQYF
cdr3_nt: TGCGCCAGCAGCTTGGGGGCCGGGGGAGTCAAAAACATTCAGTACTTC

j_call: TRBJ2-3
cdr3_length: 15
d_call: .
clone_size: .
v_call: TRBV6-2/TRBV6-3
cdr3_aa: CASSSRGHGTDTQYF
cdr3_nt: TGTGCCAGCAGCTCCCGTGGACACGGCACAGATACGCAGTATTTT

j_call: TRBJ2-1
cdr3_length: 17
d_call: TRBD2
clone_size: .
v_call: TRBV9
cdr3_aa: CASSVLGGRDSYNEQFF
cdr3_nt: TGTGCCAGCAGCGTACTTGGCGGGAGGGATTCCTACAATGAGCAGTTCTTC

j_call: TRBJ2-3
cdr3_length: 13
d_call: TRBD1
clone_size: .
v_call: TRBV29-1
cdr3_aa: CSVGDRATDTQYF
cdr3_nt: TGCAGCGTTGGCGACAGGGCAACAGATACGCAGTATTTT